A selection of T cell receptor beta chains follows, all from one sample in a study of blood T cell repertoires in COVID-19. Assay used: immunoSEQ multiplex PCR; TCRdb lists only in-frame clones, some missing. Among over 50,000 clones listed, about 86% were seen once. The sample comprised peripheral blood. These receptors were taken from a human donor in a cohort sampled during active COVID-19. Both conserved end residues are part of each CDR3.

V gene	J gene	CDR3 protein
TRBV19	TRBJ1-5	CASSRRGQVGNQPQHF
TRBV18	TRBJ1-1	CASSPHQGLENTEAFF
TRBV6-5	TRBJ2-2	CASSREYRSAGELFF
TRBV5-1	TRBJ1-4	CASRARQGASEKLFF
TRBV15	TRBJ1-4	CATSRATTRTNEKLFF
TRBV27	TRBJ1-2	CASSTPPGPGYGYTF
TRBV9	TRBJ2-1	CASSVVGDPGYNEQFF
TRBV3-1/TRBV3-2	TRBJ1-5	CASSQKPTRDQPQHF
TRBV12-3/TRBV12-4	TRBJ1-1	CASSPRTGGEAFF
TRBV7-2	TRBJ2-1	CASSSRQRGEQFF
TRBV27	TRBJ2-3	CASSLYKVGTSGRAGDTQYF
TRBV30	TRBJ1-5	CAWSEAGDNYSNQPQHF
TRBV28	TRBJ2-7	CASILSGRSYEQYF
TRBV2	TRBJ2-5	CATRLSGETQYF
TRBV18	TRBJ1-1	CASSPRPGEGTEAFF
TRBV2	TRBJ1-6	CASADSGYSYNSPLHF
TRBV18	TRBJ1-1	CASSPPQGERDEAFF
TRBV28	TRBJ2-3	CASSLPGMRDTQYF
TRBV25-1	TRBJ2-2	CASLRGGSGELFF
TRBV5-1	TRBJ1-1	CASTPVNSPNTEAFF
TRBV2	TRBJ1-2	CASRNRDRGNYGYTF
TRBV4-2	TRBJ1-1	CASSQVGKTNTEAFF
TRBV2	TRBJ1-2	CASSELMWGDYGYTF
TRBV9	TRBJ1-2	CASFSFRTGGYTF
TRBV5-1	TRBJ1-1	CASSLAQGPGEAFF
TRBV4-1	TRBJ1-5	CASSPGRERNQPQHF
TRBV7-8	TRBJ2-1	CASSSPYLGRADNEQFF
TRBV10-3	TRBJ2-3	CAISGGDTQYF
TRBV6-4	TRBJ1-4	CASRREGSSPNEKLFF
TRBV18	TRBJ1-1	CASSRYDSQNTEAFF
TRBV5-6	TRBJ2-1	CASSLESEQFF
TRBV10-2	TRBJ2-5	CASKAGVQETQYF
TRBV7-9	TRBJ1-1	CASSLSIGTGFSKAFF
TRBV5-5	TRBJ2-7	CASSHLEVQYF
TRBV28	TRBJ2-4	CASSEGHDIQYF
TRBV5-1	TRBJ2-7	CASSFTAGAYEQYF
TRBV9	TRBJ1-1	CASSAQTGWSVAEAFF
TRBV27	TRBJ2-7	CASSRGLAGPYEQYF
TRBV3-1/TRBV3-2	TRBJ2-5	CASSFRDRGRETQYF
TRBV2	TRBJ1-5	CASGTDRNQPQHF
TRBV6-2/TRBV6-3	TRBJ2-5	CASSYTAVQETQYF
TRBV3-1/TRBV3-2	TRBJ1-5	CASSQSLYSNQPQHF
TRBV6-5	TRBJ1-6	CASSSTGTVYSPLHF